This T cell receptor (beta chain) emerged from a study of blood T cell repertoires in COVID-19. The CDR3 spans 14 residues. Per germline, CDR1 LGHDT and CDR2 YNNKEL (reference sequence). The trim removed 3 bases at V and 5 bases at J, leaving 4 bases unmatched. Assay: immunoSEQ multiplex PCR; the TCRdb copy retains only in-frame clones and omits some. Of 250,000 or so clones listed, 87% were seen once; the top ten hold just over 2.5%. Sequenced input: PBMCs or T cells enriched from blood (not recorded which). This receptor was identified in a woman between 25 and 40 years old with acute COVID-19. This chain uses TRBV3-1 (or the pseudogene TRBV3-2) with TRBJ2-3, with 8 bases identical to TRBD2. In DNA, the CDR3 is TGTGCCAGCAGCCACGGGACTAGTGAAGATACGCAGTATTTT. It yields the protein CASSHGTSEDTQYF.